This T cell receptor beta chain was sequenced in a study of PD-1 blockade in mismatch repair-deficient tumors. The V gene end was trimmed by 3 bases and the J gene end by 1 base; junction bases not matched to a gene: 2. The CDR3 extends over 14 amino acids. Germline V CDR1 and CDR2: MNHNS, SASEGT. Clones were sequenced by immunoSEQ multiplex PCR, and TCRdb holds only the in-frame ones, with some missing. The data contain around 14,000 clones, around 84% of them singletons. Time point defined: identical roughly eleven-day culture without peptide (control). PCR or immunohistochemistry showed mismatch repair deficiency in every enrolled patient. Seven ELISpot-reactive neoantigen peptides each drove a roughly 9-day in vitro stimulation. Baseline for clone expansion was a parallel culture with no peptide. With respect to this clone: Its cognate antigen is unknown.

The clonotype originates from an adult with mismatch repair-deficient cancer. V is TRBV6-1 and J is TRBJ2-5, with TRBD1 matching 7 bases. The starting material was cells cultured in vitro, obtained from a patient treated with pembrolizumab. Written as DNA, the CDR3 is TGTGCCAGCAGTGAGGGACAGCTCCAAGAGACCCAGTACTTC. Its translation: CASSEGQLQETQYF.